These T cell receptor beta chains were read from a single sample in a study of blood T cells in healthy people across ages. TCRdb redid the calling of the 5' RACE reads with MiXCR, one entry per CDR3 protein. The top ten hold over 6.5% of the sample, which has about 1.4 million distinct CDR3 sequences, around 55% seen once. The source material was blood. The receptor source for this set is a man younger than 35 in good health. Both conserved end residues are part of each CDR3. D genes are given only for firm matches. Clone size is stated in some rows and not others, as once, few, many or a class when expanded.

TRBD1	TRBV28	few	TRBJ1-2	CASSTPQGAGDYGYTF	TGTGCCAGCAGTACTCCACAGGGGGCAGGGGACTATGGCTACACCTTC
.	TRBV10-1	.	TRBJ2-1	CASSPDRAFYNEQFF	TGCGCCAGCAGTCCCGACAGAGCTTTTTACAATGAGCAGTTCTTC
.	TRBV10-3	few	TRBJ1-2	CAISESGRPDYGYTF	TGTGCCATCAGTGAGTCAGGCAGGCCCGACTATGGCTACACCTTC
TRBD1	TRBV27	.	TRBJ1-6	CASSLPWTGGNSPLHF	TGTGCCAGCAGTCTTCCGTGGACAGGGGGTAATTCACCCCTCCACTTT
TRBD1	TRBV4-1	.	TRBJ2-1	CASSSTDRGLYNEQFF	TGCGCCAGCAGCTCAACGGACAGGGGGCTCTACAATGAGCAGTTCTTC
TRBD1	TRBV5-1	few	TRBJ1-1	CASSTRTGPNTEAFF	TGCGCCAGCAGCACTCGGACAGGGCCGAACACTGAAGCTTTCTTT
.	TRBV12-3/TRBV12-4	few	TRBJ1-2	CASTRQTFNYGYTF	TGTGCCAGCACCCGACAGACTTTTAACTATGGCTACACCTTC
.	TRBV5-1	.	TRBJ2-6	CASSQAGYVLTF	TGCGCCAGCAGTCAGGCGGGGTACGTCCTGACTTTC
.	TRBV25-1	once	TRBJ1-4	CASSEYGGGSEKLFF	TGTGCCAGCAGTGAATATGGGGGCGGGAGTGAAAAACTGTTTTTT
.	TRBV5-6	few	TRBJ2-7	CASREEGGSYEQYF	TGTGCCAGCAGAGAGGAAGGCGGCTCCTACGAGCAGTACTTC
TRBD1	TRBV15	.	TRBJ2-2	CATSRGDREYTGELFF	TGTGCCACCAGCAGAGGGGACAGGGAGTACACCGGGGAGCTGTTTTTT
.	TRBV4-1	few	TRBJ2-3	CASSQPGVSTDTQYF	TGCGCCAGCAGCCAACCCGGGGTTAGCACAGATACGCAGTATTTT
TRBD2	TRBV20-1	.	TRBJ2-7	CSANSGSPYEQYF	TGCAGTGCCAATAGCGGGAGCCCCTACGAGCAGTACTTC
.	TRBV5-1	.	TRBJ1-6	CASSPRLLPSPLHF	TGCGCCAGCAGCCCACGACTACTACCTTCACCCCTCCACTTT
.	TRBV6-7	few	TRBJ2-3	CASSSWLGVVADTQYF	TGTGCCAGCAGTAGCTGGCTGGGGGTAGTCGCAGATACGCAGTATTTT
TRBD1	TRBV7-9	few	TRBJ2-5	CASSPVTGSETQYF	TGTGCCAGCAGCCCTGTGACAGGGTCGGAGACCCAGTACTTC
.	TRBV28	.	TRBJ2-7	CASSERGPLVHEQYF	TGTGCCAGCAGTGAAAGGGGCCCCTTAGTCCACGAGCAGTACTTC
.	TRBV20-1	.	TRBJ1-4	CSARTPAHDGVEEKLFF	TGCAGTGCTAGAACTCCTGCCCACGATGGAGTGGAGGAAAAACTGTTTTTT
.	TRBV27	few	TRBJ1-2	CASSPPGGSGGYGYTF	TGTGCCAGCAGTCCACCCGGGGGGTCGGGTGGCTATGGCTACACCTTC
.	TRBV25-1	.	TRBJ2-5	CASSEGAGTQETQYF	TGTGCCAGCAGTGAAGGGGCAGGGACCCAAGAGACCCAGTACTTC
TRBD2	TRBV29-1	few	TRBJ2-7	CSVEGGGSGEQYF	TGCAGCGTTGAAGGGGGGGGGTCTGGCGAGCAGTACTTC
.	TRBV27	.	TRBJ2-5	CASSPGATTETQYF	TGTGCCAGCAGTCCGGGGGCTACTACAGAGACCCAGTACTTC
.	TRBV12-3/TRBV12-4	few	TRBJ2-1	CASTIDRDEQFF	TGTGCCAGCACCATCGACCGGGATGAGCAGTTCTTC
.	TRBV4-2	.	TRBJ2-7	CASSQDRGGGANEQYF	TGTGCCAGCAGCCAAGATCGTGGTGGGGGGGCGAACGAGCAGTACTTC
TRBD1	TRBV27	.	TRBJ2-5	CASSFRQGKQYF	TGTGCCAGCAGTTTCCGACAGGGCAAGCAGTACTTC
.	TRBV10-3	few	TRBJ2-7	CAIHIGDPYEQYF	TGTGCCATCCATATTGGGGATCCGTACGAGCAGTACTTC
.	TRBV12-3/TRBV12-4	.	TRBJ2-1	CASSPGTTGGEQFF	TGTGCCAGCAGTCCGGGAACCACAGGTGGTGAGCAGTTCTTC
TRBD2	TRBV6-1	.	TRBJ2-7	CASSGPREAGFSYEQYF	TGTGCCAGCAGTGGGCCCCGGGAGGCTGGCTTTTCCTACGAGCAGTACTTC
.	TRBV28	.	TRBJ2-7	CASSGGEIFTSYEQYF	TGTGCCAGCAGTGGGGGCGAGATCTTTACCTCCTACGAGCAGTACTTC
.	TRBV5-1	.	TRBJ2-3	CASSENLHTFTDTQYF	TGCGCCAGCAGCGAGAACCTCCACACCTTCACAGATACGCAGTATTTT
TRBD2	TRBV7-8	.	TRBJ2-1	CASSFGLAGTRPYNEQFF	TGTGCCAGCAGCTTTGGACTAGCGGGAACCCGGCCTTACAATGAGCAGTTCTTC
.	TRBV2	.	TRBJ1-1	CASKRETNTEAFF	TGTGCCAGCAAGCGGGAAACGAACACTGAAGCTTTCTTT
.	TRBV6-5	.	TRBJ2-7	CASRIGYEQYF	TGTGCCAGCAGGATAGGCTACGAGCAGTACTTC
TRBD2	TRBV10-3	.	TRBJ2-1	CAISGGSGRAAIEQFF	TGTGCCATCAGTGGGGGTAGCGGGAGGGCCGCTATTGAGCAGTTCTTC
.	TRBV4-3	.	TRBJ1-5	CASSQDPSGGGNNQPQHF	TGCGCCAGCAGCCAAGATCCGTCCGGGGGAGGGAATAATCAGCCCCAGCATTTT
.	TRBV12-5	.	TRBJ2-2	CASAGVTGELFF	TGTGCTAGTGCTGGCGTCACCGGGGAGCTGTTTTTT